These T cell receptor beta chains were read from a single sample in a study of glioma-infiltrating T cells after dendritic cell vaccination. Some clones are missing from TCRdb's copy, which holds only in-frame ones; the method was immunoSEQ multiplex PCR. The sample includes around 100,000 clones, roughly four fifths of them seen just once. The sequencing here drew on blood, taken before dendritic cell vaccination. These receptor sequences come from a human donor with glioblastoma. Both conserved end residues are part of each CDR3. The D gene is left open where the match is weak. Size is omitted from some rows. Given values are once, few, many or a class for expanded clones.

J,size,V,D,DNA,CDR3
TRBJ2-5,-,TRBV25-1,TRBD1,TGTGCCAGCAGTGAACCCGGGACAGGTCAAGAGACCCAGTACTTC,CASSEPGTGQETQYF
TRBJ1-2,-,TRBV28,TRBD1,TGTGCCAGCGGACAGGGGCAATCCTATGGCGGCTACACCTTC,CASGQGQSYGGYTF
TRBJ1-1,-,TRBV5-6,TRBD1,TGTGCCAGCAGCTTGCTCAGGGACAGTGGGAAGCTAAACACTGAAGCTTTCTTT,CASSLLRDSGKLNTEAFF
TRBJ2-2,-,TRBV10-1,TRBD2,TGCGCCAGCAGTGGGGGACTAGCGGGGACCGGGGAGCTGTTTTTT,CASSGGLAGTGELFF
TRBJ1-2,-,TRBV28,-,TGTGCCACCCTACGGACAGCTAACTATGGCTACACCTTC,CATLRTANYGYTF
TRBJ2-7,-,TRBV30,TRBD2,TGTGCCTGGAGGGCCGGAGGGGGACTAGGCTTAAAGCAGTACTTC,CAWRAGGGLGLKQYF
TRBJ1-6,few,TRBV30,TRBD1,TGTGCCTGGAGTAGGGGACAGGATAATTCACCCCTCCACTTT,CAWSRGQDNSPLHF
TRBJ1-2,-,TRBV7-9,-,TGTGCCAGCAGCTCCGAAGGGGGTCAGCTCAGCAATGGCTACACCTTC,CASSSEGGQLSNGYTF
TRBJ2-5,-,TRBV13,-,TGTGCCAGCAGCTTAAAGATGACTGAGACCCAGTACTTC,CASSLKMTETQYF
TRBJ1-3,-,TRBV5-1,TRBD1,TGCGCCAGCAGCTCGACAGGGGCAATCTCTGGAAACACCATATATTTT,CASSSTGAISGNTIYF
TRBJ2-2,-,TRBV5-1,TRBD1,TGCGCCAGCAGCGACGGGACAGTGAGAAACACCGGGGAGCTGTTTTTT,CASSDGTVRNTGELFF
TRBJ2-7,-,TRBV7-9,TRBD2,TGTGCCGGAGGGGCGGGGGATAAGGACGAGCAGTACTTC,CAGGAGDKDEQYF
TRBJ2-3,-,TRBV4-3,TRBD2,TGCGCCAGCAGCCAACTAGCGGGGGGGGTCACAGATACGCAGTATTTT,CASSQLAGGVTDTQYF
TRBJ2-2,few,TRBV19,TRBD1,TGTGCCAGTAGCCGGGACAGGGGATACGGCGGGGAGCTGTTTTTT,CASSRDRGYGGELFF
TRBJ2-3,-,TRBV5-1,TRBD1,TGCGCCAGCTTGGACGGGACAGGGAGTTTGGCCACAGATACGCAGTATTTT,CASLDGTGSLATDTQYF
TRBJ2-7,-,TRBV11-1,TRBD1,TGTGCCAGCAGCTTAGAGTACTCCGGGACAGGGTACGAGCAGTACTTC,CASSLEYSGTGYEQYF
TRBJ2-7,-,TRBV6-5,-,TGTGCCAGCAGTCGTCCCTCTAGGAGCTCCTACGAGCAGTACTTC,CASSRPSRSSYEQYF
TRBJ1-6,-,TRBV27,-,TGTGCCAGCAGTCCGACGAGATATAGAAACAGGGAAGGAAGCCTCCACTTT,CASSPTRYRNREGSLHF
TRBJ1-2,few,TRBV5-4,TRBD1,TGTGCCAGCAGCTTGAACAGGGGGCGATACACCTTC,CASSLNRGRYTF
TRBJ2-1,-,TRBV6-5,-,TGTGCCAGCAGTTACTTACAGGGTAATCTCGATGAGCAGTTCTTC,CASSYLQGNLDEQFF
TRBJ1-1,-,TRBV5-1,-,TGCGCCAGTCCGCGGGGGAAAGCTTTCTTT,CASPRGKAFF
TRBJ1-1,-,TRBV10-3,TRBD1,TGTGCCATCAGTGAGGGCAGGGGGCGGAACACTGAAGCTTTCTTT,CAISEGRGRNTEAFF